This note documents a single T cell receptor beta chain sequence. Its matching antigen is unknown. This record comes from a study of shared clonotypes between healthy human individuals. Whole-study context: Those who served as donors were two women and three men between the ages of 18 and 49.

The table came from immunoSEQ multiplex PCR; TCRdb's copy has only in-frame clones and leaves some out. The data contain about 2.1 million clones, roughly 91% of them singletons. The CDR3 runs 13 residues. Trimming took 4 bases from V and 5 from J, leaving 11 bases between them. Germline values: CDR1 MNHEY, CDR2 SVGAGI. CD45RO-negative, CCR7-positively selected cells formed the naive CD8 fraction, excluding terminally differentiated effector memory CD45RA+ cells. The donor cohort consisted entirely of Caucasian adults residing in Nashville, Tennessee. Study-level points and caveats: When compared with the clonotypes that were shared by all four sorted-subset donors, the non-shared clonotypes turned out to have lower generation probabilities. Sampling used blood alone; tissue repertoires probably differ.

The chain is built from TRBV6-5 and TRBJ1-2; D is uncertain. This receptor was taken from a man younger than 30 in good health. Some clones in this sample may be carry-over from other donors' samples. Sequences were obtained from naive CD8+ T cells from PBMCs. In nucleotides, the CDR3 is TGTGCCAGCAGTTGGTTGACCTGGTATGGCTACACCTTC. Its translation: CASSWLTWYGYTF.